This T cell receptor beta chain is drawn from a study of T-cell reconstitution after alpha-beta-depleted transplantation in children. Study-level findings and limits: Diversity of TCRbeta at day 60 was high in some patients, arising from surviving recipient T cells and thymic progenitors. At one year after transplant, newly produced T cells mostly accounted for T-cell counts and diversity. Reports say that about two months after transplant, the alpha-beta T cells came out of several hundred graft clones that had expanded.

The CDR3 totals 14 residues. Germline lookup yields CDR1 ENHRY and CDR2 SYGVKD. V gave up 5 bases and J gave up 2 bases, with 9 bases separating them. Molecular barcoding with unique molecular identifiers was used for the TCRbeta library. MiXCR, run by TCRdb on the PCR reads, gives a single entry per CDR3 protein. Found here are 200,000 to 300,000 distinct CDR3 sequences, about 24% of them singletons; the top ten hold about 5%. For this clonotype: Its antigen remains unknown.

The V and J genes are TRBV10-3 and TRBJ2-2; a weak D match, TRBD1 (6 bases). This TCR was sampled from a female patient aged 2-15 years who had a stem cell transplant for congenital amegakaryocytic thrombocytopenia, so the T cells may come from the graft donor. The source was PBMCs, mostly from graft donor cells, collected 360 days after TCRalphabeta/CD19-depleted stem cell transplant. The CDR3 sequence is CAISLDRNTGELFF. The CDR3 DNA reads as TGTGCCATCAGTTTGGACAGAAACACCGGGGAGCTGTTTTTT.